The next 4 T cell receptor beta chains were all read from a single sample in a study of radiation and T cells in renal cell carcinoma. Indicated time point: baseline pretreatment blood. Treatment indicated: 15 Gy SBRT to primary tumor, nephrectomy 4 weeks later. Data came from immunoSEQ multiplex PCR; TCRdb stores just in-frame clones and leaves some out. The sample carries some 100,000 clones, 82% recorded once. The sample here was blood, taken from a patient whose treatment included radiotherapy and nephrectomy. Receptors were obtained from a man between 60 and 75 years old with renal cell carcinoma.

The V gene is TRBV19, the J gene TRBJ2-1; 7 positions match TRBD1. CDR3 length equals 13 residues. Germline V CDR1 and CDR2: LNHDA, SQIVND (reference sequence). V lost 3 bases to trimming and J lost 9 bases; unmatched junction nucleotides: 5. Here the CDR3 DNA reads TGTGCCAGTAGTATGCAGGGGGTCAGTGAGCAGTTCTTC. Translating it yields CASSMQGVSEQFF.

Concerning this clone itself: An end of the junction differs from the germline gene, which may be a read error. The chain combines TRBV11-1 with TRBJ2-7; 9 bases are a match to TRBD1. Germline loops: CDR1 SGHAT, CDR2 FQDESV (reference sequence). The CDR3 has 13 residues. The CDR3 region is CASSFALGQGGNF. For the CDR3, the DNA is TGTGCCAGCAGCTTTGCTTTGGGACAGGGAGGGAACTTC. The variable domain in full, with the rest retrieved from reference TRBV11-1 and TRBJ2-7, is EAEVAQSPRYKITEKSQAVAFWCDPISGHATLYWYRQILGQGPELLVQFQDESVVDDSQLPKDRFSAERLKGVDSTLKIQPAELGDSAMYLCASSFALGQGGNFGPGTRLTVT.

The rearrangement joins TRBV7-2 to TRBJ2-7; possible D gene TRBD1, 5 bases. This CDR3 is 14 amino acids long. Germline CDR1 reads SGHTA; CDR2 reads FQGNSA. Trimming pared 3 bases from V and 2 bases from J, leaving 11 bases between. Here the CDR3 DNA reads TGTGCCAGCAGCTTTTCAGGGTTGACCTACGAGCAGTACTTC. Protein product: CASSFSGLTYEQYF.

The rearrangement links TRBV4-2 to TRBJ1-3, with D tentatively TRBD1 (5 bases). This CDR3 is 18 amino acids long. Trimming shortened V by 1 base and J by 0 bases, and 16 bases separated the two germline ends. The germline V gene encodes CDR1 LGHNA and CDR2 YNFKEQ. The CDR3 DNA sequence: TGTGCCAGCAGCCAAGTATCCGGGACCGGCCTCTCTGGAAACACCATATATTTT. It yields the protein CASSQVSGTGLSGNTIYF.